The next 27 T cell receptor beta chains were all read from a single sample in a study of cytomegalovirus exposure and HLA in healthy donors. The PCR used 60 Vbeta and 13 Jbeta primers. The assay was immunoSEQ multiplex PCR, and TCRdb's table has in-frame clones only and misses some. The data show some 130,000 clones, roughly 77% seen once. What was sequenced was PBMCs. Receptor source: a man aged 25 to 40 in good health.

The chain uses TRBV28 and TRBJ2-7, with D perhaps matching TRBD2 (6 bases). The CDR3 is 15 amino acids. V was pared by 2 bases and J by 1 base, with 12 bases between. Germline CDR1 MDHEN, CDR2 SYDVKM. The CDR3, as DNA: TGTGCCAGCAGTTTAGGGGGGACTGCTTCCTACGAGCAGTACTTC. Translation gives CASSLGGTASYEQYF. Complete variable domain (other parts from reference TRBV28 and TRBJ2-7): DVKVTQSSRYLVKRTGEKVFLECVQDMDHENMFWYRQDPGLGLRLIYFSYDVKMKEKGDIPEGYSVSREKKERFSLILESASTNQTSMYLCASSLGGTASYEQYFGPGTRLTVT.

V usage is TRBV7-8 and J usage is TRBJ2-5; D call uncertain. CDR3 length: 14 amino acids. CDR1 SGHVS and CDR2 FQNEAQ come from the germline V gene. V lost 1 base to trimming and J lost 3 bases, with 9 bases between them. DNA for the CDR3: TGTGCCAGCAGCTTAGAACTCATTAAAGAGACCCAGTACTTC. It specifies CASSLELIKETQYF. The full variable domain, completed using reference TRBV7-8 and TRBJ2-5, is GAGVSQSPRYKVAKRGQDVALRCDPISGHVSLFWYQQALGQGPEFLTYFQNEAQLDKSGLPSDRFFAERPEGSVSTLKIQRTQQEDSAVYLCASSLELIKETQYFGPGTRLLVL.

This clone was seen a few times. The chain carries TRBV18 and TRBJ1-1, with D uncertain. The germline V gene has CDR1 KGHSH and CDR2 LQKENI. The V end was cut by 6 bases, the J end by 0 bases, with 8 bases between. The CDR3 loop spans 13 amino acids. The CDR3 sequence is CASSAPMNTEAFF. CDR3 nucleotide sequence: TGTGCCAGCTCGGCACCCATGAACACTGAAGCTTTCTTT. Combining the CDR3 with reference TRBV18 and TRBJ1-1 gives the whole variable domain NAGVMQNPRHLVRRRGQEARLRCSPMKGHSHVYWYRQLPEEGLKFMVYLQKENIIDESGMPKERFSAEFPKEGPSILRIQQVVRGDSAAYFCASSAPMNTEAFFGQGTRLTVV.

Comments on this clone: A junction end diverges from the germline sequence, so it may reflect a read error. The identical CDR3 is also encoded by other nucleotide sequences in the sample. V is TRBV9 and J is TRBJ2-3; TRBD2 aligns across 11 bases. The CDR3 has 17 residues. Germline-derived CDR1 and CDR2 are SGDLS and YYNGEE. In DNA, the CDR3 is TGTGCCAGCAGCCCCATAGCGGGAGGGTGGGTAGGTGATACACAGTATTTT. Its translation is CASSPIAGGWVGDTQYF.

V is TRBV19 and J is TRBJ2-3; 10 nucleotides match TRBD2. The CDR3 sequence is 20 residues long. The germline CDR1 and CDR2 sequences are LNHDA and SQIVND (reference sequence). Unmatched junction bases numbered 22, after V lost 9 bases and J lost 1 base. CDR3 sequence: CASRRGTASTLAGGTDTQYF. CDR3 sequence (DNA): TGTGCCAGCAGGAGGGGGACAGCTTCAACCCTAGCGGGAGGCACAGATACGCAGTATTTT.

This clone was picked up one time. The chain combines TRBV2 with TRBJ2-5; no clear D. The germline V gene encodes CDR1 SNHLY and CDR2 FYNNEI. The CDR3 is made up of 13 amino acids. The germline V and J ends were trimmed by 7 bases and 4 bases, with 13 bases remaining between them. The CDR3 is CASTDSTVETQYF. In nucleotides, the CDR3 is TGTGCCAGCACTGACTCCACGGTAGAGACCCAGTACTTC.

Comments on this clone: A read error may account for a junction end that differs from germline. The rearrangement links TRBV7-9 to TRBJ1-2, with 7 bases lining up with TRBD1. The germline CDR1 and CDR2 sequences are SEHNR and FQNEAQ (reference sequence). The CDR3 totals 14 residues. The CDR3 DNA reads TGTTCCAGCAGCCCCCGACAGGGAGGCTATGGCTACACCTTC. It specifies CSSSPRQGGYGYTF. The whole variable domain, remainder taken from reference TRBV7-9 and TRBJ1-2, is DTGVSQNPRHKITKRGQNVTFRCDPISEHNRLYWYRQTLGQGPEFLTYFQNEAQLEKSRLLSDRFSAERPKGSFSTLEIQRTEQGDSAMYLCSSSPRQGGYGYTFGSGTRLTVV.

The rearrangement links TRBV7-2 to TRBJ2-7, with D tentatively TRBD1 (5 bases). Looked up from germline, CDR1 is SGHTA and CDR2 is FQGNSA. The ends were cut back, 1 base at V and 3 bases at J, with 10 bases in the middle. This CDR3 spans 14 amino acids. This CDR3 reads CASSLGQGIYEQYF. CDR3 sequence (DNA): TGTGCCAGCAGCTTAGGGCAGGGCATCTACGAGCAGTACTTC.

The rearrangement uses TRBV29-1 and TRBJ2-7, with D perhaps TRBD1 (5 bases). Germline V CDR1 and CDR2: SQVTM, ANQGSEA. The CDR3 has 13 amino acids. Trimming shortened V by 7 bases and J by 3 bases, and 16 bases separated the two germline ends. CDR3 loop: CSGPRTSCYEQYF. The CDR3 bases are TGCAGCGGGCCCCGGACATCCTGCTACGAGCAGTACTTC.

The chain employs TRBV7-2 and TRBJ2-2; a weak D match, TRBD1 (6 bases). This CDR3 comprises 14 residues. Trimming removed 4 bases from V and 4 bases from J, with 10 bases in between. The germline V gene has CDR1 SGHTA and CDR2 FQGNSA. CDR3 region: CASSSQQGTGELFF. The CDR3 bases are TGTGCCAGCAGCTCCCAACAGGGCACCGGGGAGCTGTTTTTT.

The chain has TRBV18 and TRBJ2-1, with D uncertain. This CDR3 has 12 residues. Between the trimmed V and J ends, which lost 0 bases and 7 bases, there was a span of 4 bases. CDR1 and CDR2 (germline): KGHSH, LQKENI. CDR3 in amino acids: CASSPPINEQFF. Here the CDR3 DNA reads TGTGCCAGCTCACCACCAATAAATGAGCAGTTCTTC.

V and J are TRBV14 and TRBJ2-7; possibly TRBD1 for D (6 bases). The CDR3 has 15 residues. V dropped 1 base and J dropped 4 bases, with 14 bases sitting between them. Germline V gives CDR1 SGHDN, CDR2 FVKESK. CDR3 coding DNA: TGTGCCAGCAGCCAAGGAACCAGGGGCTCTTACGAGCAGTACTTC. Its protein is CASSQGTRGSYEQYF.

The V call is TRBV6-5, the J call TRBJ2-7; possible D gene TRBD1, 5 bases. Germline values: CDR1 MNHEY, CDR2 SVGAGI. V lost 8 bases to trimming and J lost 5 bases, with 10 bases between them. The CDR3 runs 11 residues. CDR3 region: CASGAGNEQYF. The CDR3 bases are TGTGCCAGCGGGGCAGGGAACGAGCAGTACTTC.

The rearrangement uses TRBV9 and TRBJ2-5, with D perhaps matching TRBD2 (6 bases). V was shortened by 4 bases and J by 5 bases, with 15 bases between the two germline ends. CDR3 length equals 14 residues. The germline V gene encodes CDR1 SGDLS and CDR2 YYNGEE. The CDR3 protein is CASSPGGPGETQYF. The CDR3 nucleotides are TGTGCCAGCAGCCCCGGAGGGCCGGGGGAGACCCAGTACTTC. Based on the CDR3 plus reference TRBV9 and TRBJ2-5, the full variable domain is DSGVTQTPKHLITATGQRVTLRCSPRSGDLSVYWYQQSLDQGLQFLIQYYNGEERAKGNILERFSAQQFPDLHSELNLSSLELGDSALYFCASSPGGPGETQYFGPGTRLLVL.

The rearrangement uses TRBV6-4 and TRBJ1-2, with D possibly TRBD1 on 5 matching bases. CDR1 is MRHNA, CDR2 SNTAGT, per germline. V gave up 4 bases and J gave up 5 bases, with 20 bases separating them. The CDR3 spans 16 residues. The CDR3 coding sequence is TGTGCCAGCAGTGTAGCCGCCGGGGCGGGACTTTATGGCTACACCTTC. This translates into CASSVAAGAGLYGYTF.

The chain couples TRBV2 to TRBJ2-3; D perhaps matches TRBD1 (5 bases). Germline V gene lookup returns CDR1 SNHLY and CDR2 FYNNEI. The CDR3 has 13 residues. Trimming cost V 4 bases and J 1 base, with 6 bases left between them. The CDR3 region has the DNA TGTGCCAGCAGTGTACAGGGCACAGATACGCAGTATTTT. Translation gives CASSVQGTDTQYF.

The chain employs TRBV5-4 and TRBJ2-1; 8 nucleotides match TRBD1. The junction had 3 bases not matched to a gene; V was cut back by 2 bases and J by 5 bases. The length of the CDR3 is 14 residues. Germline assignment: CDR1 SGHNT and CDR2 YYREEE (reference sequence). In nucleotides, the CDR3 is TGTGCCAGCAGCTTCGGACAGGGCAACAATGAGCAGTTCTTC. It yields the protein CASSFGQGNNEQFF.

This clone was picked up one time. V gene TRBV7-9 combines with J gene TRBJ1-1; 12 bases line up with TRBD1. From germline, CDR1 is SEHNR and CDR2 FQNEAQ (reference sequence). This CDR3 has 15 residues. The V and J ends lost 4 bases and 6 bases, in that order; junction bases with no gene match: 6. The CDR3 loop is CASSSSGQGASEAFF. Here the CDR3 DNA reads TGTGCCAGCAGCTCATCGGGACAGGGGGCTTCTGAAGCTTTCTTT.

The chain links TRBV7-3 to TRBJ2-1, with TRBD1 matching over 11 bases. The junction had 6 bases not matched to a gene; V was cut back by 4 bases and J by 7 bases. The CDR3 spans 15 residues. The germline gives CDR1 SGHTA, CDR2 FQGTGA. In DNA, the CDR3 is TGTGCCAGCAGCTCCGGACAGGGGGCGTTAAATGAGCAGTTCTTC. Translated: CASSSGQGALNEQFF.

This clone has just a few counts. The V gene is TRBV9, the J gene TRBJ2-6; D remains unclear. Germline-derived CDR1 and CDR2 are SGDLS and YYNGEE. V dropped 0 bases and J dropped 0 bases, with 7 bases sitting between them. The CDR3 has 16 residues. The CDR3 DNA reads as TGTGCCAGCAGCGTAGAGAGAAGCTCTGGGGCCAACGTCCTGACTTTC. This sequence encodes CASSVERSSGANVLTF. The full variable domain, its missing parts supplied by reference TRBV9 and TRBJ2-6, is DSGVTQTPKHLITATGQRVTLRCSPRSGDLSVYWYQQSLDQGLQFLIQYYNGEERAKGNILERFSAQQFPDLHSELNLSSLELGDSALYFCASSVERSSGANVLTFGAGSRLTVL.

The chain links TRBV28 to TRBJ2-7; D may be TRBD2 (6 bases). The CDR3 has 11 residues. Germline loops: CDR1 MDHEN, CDR2 SYDVKM. The V and J ends lost 8 bases and 9 bases respectively, with 14 bases between them. The CDR3 coding sequence is TGTGCCAGCGCTGGGCGGCGGGGGCAGTACTTC. As protein: CASAGRRGQYF.

V is TRBV11-1 and J is TRBJ2-5; the match to TRBD1 covers 9 bases. The V segment lost 5 bases and the J segment 11 bases; nucleotides outside the gene matches: 12. The germline V gene has CDR1 SGHAT and CDR2 FQDESV (reference sequence). CDR3 length equals 14 residues. The CDR3 reads CASSGTGTWGEQYF. CDR3 nucleotides: TGTGCCAGCAGCGGGACAGGGACTTGGGGAGAGCAGTACTTC.

The chain joins TRBV6-5 to TRBJ2-3, with D hard to call. Trimming removed 0 bases at V and 8 bases at J, with 9 bases between. Per germline, CDR1 MNHEY and CDR2 SVGAGI. The CDR3 runs to 13 residues. CDR3 DNA sequence: TGTGCCAGCAGTTACTCTCGGAGCCCTACGCAGTATTTT. This sequence encodes CASSYSRSPTQYF.

The chain links TRBV4-1 to TRBJ1-5; no clear D. The germline gives CDR1 MGHRA, CDR2 YSYEKL. The CDR3 spans 17 residues. V lost 1 base and J 2 bases, leaving 15 bases between the germline ends. The CDR3 sequence: CASSQGAGRMGNQPQHF. The CDR3 bases are TGCGCCAGCAGCCAAGGGGCGGGGAGGATGGGCAATCAGCCCCAGCATTTT.

DNA of the CDR3: TGTGCCAGCAGCTTCCGGGGCAGACTAGGGGAGACCCAGTACTTC. It is translated as CASSFRGRLGETQYF. The V and J genes are TRBV11-2 and TRBJ2-5; tentative D call: TRBD2 (6 bases). V lost 3 bases to trimming and J lost 5 bases, with 16 bases between them. The CDR3 totals 15 residues. The germline V gene encodes CDR1 SGHAT and CDR2 FQNNGV. Filled out from reference TRBV11-2 and TRBJ2-5, the complete variable domain reads EAGVAQSPRYKIIEKRQSVAFWCNPISGHATLYWYQQILGQGPKLLIQFQNNGVVDDSQLPKDRFSAERLKGVDSTLKIQPAKLEDSAVYLCASSFRGRLGETQYFGPGTRLLVL.

This clone was picked up a small number of times. DNA of the CDR3: TGTGCCAGCAGCCCCACTAGCGGGAGACAGGGGGATACGCAGTATTTT. Its protein product is CASSPTSGRQGDTQYF. The chain is built from TRBV7-3 and TRBJ2-3; 11 nucleotides align to TRBD2. V shed 5 bases and J 6 bases; nucleotides not matched to a gene: 10. This CDR3 comprises 16 residues. From germline, CDR1 is SGHTA and CDR2 FQGTGA.

This clone was counted between two and nine times. The chain has TRBV5-1 and TRBJ2-1; D possibly corresponds to TRBD1 (6 bases). The CDR3 sequence is 15 residues long. Germline V gene data show CDR1 as SGHRS and CDR2 as YFSETQ. V gave up 4 bases and J gave up 1 base, with 12 bases separating them. The CDR3 DNA follows: TGCGCCAGCAGCCCACAGGGCCAATCCTACAATGAGCAGTTCTTC. Its translation: CASSPQGQSYNEQFF.